This passage covers 5 T cell receptor beta chains from one sample sequenced in a study of T cells in tuberculosis (dated by TCRdb to the late 2010s). Library creation used the immunoSEQ multiplex PCR assay. TCRdb retrieved this table from immuneACCESS and kept in-frame rearrangements only. Not all clones are present; in checked studies, unresolved V genes account for under half, and no reason is known for the remainder. The sample data list tens of thousands of clones, and 93% of these were observed just once. The ten top clones hold roughly 7.2% of the sample. Sequenced sample: PBMCs. Source of these receptors: a donor between 10 and 29 years old with latent tuberculosis or without tuberculosis infection.

The rearrangement uses TRBV4-2 and TRBJ1-2; a possible D gene is TRBD1 (6 bases). This CDR3 contains 16 residues. From germline, CDR1 is LGHNA and CDR2 YNFKEQ. V was pared by 1 base and J by 0 bases, with 12 bases between. This CDR3 is CASSQVSAGANYGYTF. The CDR3 region has the DNA TGTGCCAGCAGCCAAGTTTCGGCAGGGGCTAACTATGGCTACACCTTC.

The V gene is TRBV19, the J gene TRBJ2-3, with D uncertain. Per the germline V gene, CDR1 is LNHDA and CDR2 is SQIVND (reference sequence). V lost 7 bases, J lost 1 base, and 12 bases lay in between. The CDR3 is 14 residues long. DNA of the CDR3: TGTGCCAGTAAATTGCCGGGTCGCACAGATACGCAGTATTTT. It codes for CASKLPGRTDTQYF.

The rearrangement uses TRBV4-3 and TRBJ1-6, with TRBD1 matching 7 bases. This CDR3 contains 16 residues. Germline assignment: CDR1 LGHNA and CDR2 YSLEER. Germline trimming cut 0 bases from V and 9 bases from J; bases unmatched to any gene: 8. This CDR3 reads CASSQDRGTVGSPLHF. The CDR3 DNA is TGCGCCAGCAGCCAAGATCGGGGGACAGTTGGTTCACCCCTCCACTTT.

This rearrangement joins TRBV5-6 to TRBJ1-4; TRBD1 matches 10 bases. With V trimmed by 4 bases and J by 7 bases, 7 bases remained unmatched. CDR3 length equals 15 residues. In germline, CDR1 is SGHDT, CDR2 YYEEEE. Here the CDR3 reads CASSLTGGVGEKLFF. The CDR3 bases are TGTGCCAGCAGCCTGACAGGGGGCGTGGGTGAAAAACTGTTTTTT.

As DNA, the CDR3 is TGTGCCAGCAGCTCGGCCCCGACAGGGGTAAATTCACCCCTCCACTTT. Translated, it gives CASSSAPTGVNSPLHF. V is TRBV7-3 and J is TRBJ1-6; 8 positions agree with TRBD1. This CDR3 contains 16 residues. Germline lookup yields CDR1 SGHTA and CDR2 FQGTGA. The ends lost 4 bases at V and 7 bases at J; junction bases unmatched: 9.